This TCR beta chain was sequenced during a study of T and B cells in COVID-19 patients. Across the whole study: Blood was sampled from COVID-19 patients who were either actively infected or recovered. Active-infection patients were older, median 67 years, than recovered patients, median roughly 37 years.

In regard to this clonotype: Its target is not known.

TRB rearrangements were amplified by multiplex PCR with BIOMED2 TRB-A/B primers. TCRdb recomputed calls from the multiplex PCR reads with MiXCR, one row per CDR3 protein. This sample carries some 13,000 distinct CDR3 sequences, about 25% of them seen once, and the ten largest clones take 4% to 5%. The CDR3 is 17 residues long. Per the germline V gene, CDR1 is MDHEN and CDR2 is SYDVKM. With 0 bases removed from V and 2 bases from J, the gap between germline ends came to 14 bases. Each TRB amplification used roughly 230-550 ng of genomic DNA from blood. Findings and caveats of the study: There were 2,331 TCR clusters exclusive to the recovered cohort, 30 to 40 with low generation probability.

The rearrangement uses TRBV28 and TRBJ1-5; no firm D call. The TCR sequence derives from a human donor who had recovered from COVID-19. The sample taken for sequencing was blood. CDR3 residues: CASSLWTASEGNQPQHF. The CDR3 DNA sequence: TGTGCCAGCAGTTTATGGACGGCCAGTGAGGGCAATCAGCCCCAGCATTTT.